This TCR beta chain appears in the sequencing data of a study of blood T cell repertoires in COVID-19. Libraries were prepared by immunoSEQ multiplex PCR; TCRdb keeps only in-frame clonotypes and omits some of them. The data contain 200,000 to 300,000 clones, 86% of them seen just once; the ten biggest clones take up less than 4%. The CDR3 is 14 residues long. Germline V gene lookup returns CDR1 LNHDA and CDR2 SQIVND (reference sequence). Trimming pared 4 bases from V and 3 bases from J, leaving 9 bases between. Source material: peripheral blood. The receptor comes from a woman in her twenties or thirties who had recovered from COVID-19. The chain combines TRBV19 with TRBJ2-2; D unresolved. The CDR3 loop reads CASSTDTHTGELFF. In DNA form, the CDR3 reads TGTGCCAGTAGTACCGACACTCACACCGGGGAGCTGTTTTTT.